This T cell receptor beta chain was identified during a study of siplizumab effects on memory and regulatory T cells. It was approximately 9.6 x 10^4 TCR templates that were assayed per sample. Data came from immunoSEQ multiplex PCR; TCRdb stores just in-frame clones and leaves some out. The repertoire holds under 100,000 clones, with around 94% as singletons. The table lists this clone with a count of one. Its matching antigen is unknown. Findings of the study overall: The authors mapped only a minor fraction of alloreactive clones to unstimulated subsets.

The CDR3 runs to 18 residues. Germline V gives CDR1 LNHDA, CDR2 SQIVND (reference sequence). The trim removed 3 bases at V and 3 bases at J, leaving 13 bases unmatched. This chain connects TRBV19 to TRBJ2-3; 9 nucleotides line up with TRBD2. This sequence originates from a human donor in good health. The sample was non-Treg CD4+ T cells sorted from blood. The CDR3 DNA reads TGTGCCAGTAGTATTCGGGTAGCGGGAGTAAGGGGGACAGATACGCAGTATTTT. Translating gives CASSIRVAGVRGTDTQYF.